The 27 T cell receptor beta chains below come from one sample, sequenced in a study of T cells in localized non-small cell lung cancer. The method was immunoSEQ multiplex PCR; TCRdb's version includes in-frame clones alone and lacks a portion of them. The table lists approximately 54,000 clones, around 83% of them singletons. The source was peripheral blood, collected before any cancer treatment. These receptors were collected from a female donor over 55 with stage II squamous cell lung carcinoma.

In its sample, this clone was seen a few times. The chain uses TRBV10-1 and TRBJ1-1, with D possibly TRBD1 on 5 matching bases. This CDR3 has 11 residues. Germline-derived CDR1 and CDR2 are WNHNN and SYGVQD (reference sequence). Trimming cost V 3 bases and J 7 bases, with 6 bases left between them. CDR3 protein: CASSDGGEAFF. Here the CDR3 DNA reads TGCGCCAGCAGTGACGGGGGTGAAGCTTTCTTT.

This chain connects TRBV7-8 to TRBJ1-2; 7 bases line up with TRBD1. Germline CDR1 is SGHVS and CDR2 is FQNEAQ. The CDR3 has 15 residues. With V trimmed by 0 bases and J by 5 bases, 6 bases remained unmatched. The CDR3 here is CASSLAGGAGYGYTF. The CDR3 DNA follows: TGTGCCAGCAGCTTAGCAGGGGGCGCTGGATATGGCTACACCTTC. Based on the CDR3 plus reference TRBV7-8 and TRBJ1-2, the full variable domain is GAGVSQSPRYKVAKRGQDVALRCDPISGHVSLFWYQQALGQGPEFLTYFQNEAQLDKSGLPSDRFFAERPEGSVSTLKIQRTQQEDSAVYLCASSLAGGAGYGYTFGSGTRLTVV.

The CDR3 loop reads CASSADRGRGYEQYF. In nucleotides, the CDR3 is TGTGCCAGCTCCGCCGACAGGGGAAGGGGGTACGAGCAGTACTTC. The chain joins TRBV18 to TRBJ2-7; TRBD1 aligns across 8 bases. The germline gives CDR1 KGHSH, CDR2 LQKENI. J lost 4 bases, V lost 6 bases, and 11 bases had no gene match. This CDR3 spans 15 amino acids.

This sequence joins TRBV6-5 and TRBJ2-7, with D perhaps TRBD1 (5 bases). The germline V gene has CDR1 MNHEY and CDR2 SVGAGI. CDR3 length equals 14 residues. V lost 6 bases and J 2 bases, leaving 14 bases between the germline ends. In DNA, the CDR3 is TGTGCCAGCAGATCCAGGGTGATCGCCTACGAGCAGTACTTC. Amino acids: CASRSRVIAYEQYF.

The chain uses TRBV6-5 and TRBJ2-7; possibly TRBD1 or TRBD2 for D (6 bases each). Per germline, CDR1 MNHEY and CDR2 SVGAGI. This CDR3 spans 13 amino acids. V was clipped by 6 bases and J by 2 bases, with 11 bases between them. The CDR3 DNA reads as TGTGCCAGCAGCCGAGGGGGGCCCTACGAGCAGTACTTC. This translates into CASSRGGPYEQYF.

CDR3 residues: CASSPAITGTAYEQYF. Here the CDR3 DNA reads TGCGCCAGCAGCCCCGCAATTACCGGGACAGCCTACGAGCAGTACTTC. This sequence joins TRBV5-1 and TRBJ2-7; 7 positions agree with TRBD1. With 4 bases clipped from V and 2 bases from J, the junction kept 12 bases outside the gene matches. Germline-derived CDR1 and CDR2 are SGHRS and YFSETQ. CDR3 size: 16 residues.

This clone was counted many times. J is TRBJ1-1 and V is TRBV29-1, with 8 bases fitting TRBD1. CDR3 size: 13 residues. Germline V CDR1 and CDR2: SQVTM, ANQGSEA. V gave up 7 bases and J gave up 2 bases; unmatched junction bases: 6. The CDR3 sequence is CSAPDRDNTEAFF. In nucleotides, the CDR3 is TGCAGCGCTCCGGACAGGGACAACACTGAAGCTTTCTTT.

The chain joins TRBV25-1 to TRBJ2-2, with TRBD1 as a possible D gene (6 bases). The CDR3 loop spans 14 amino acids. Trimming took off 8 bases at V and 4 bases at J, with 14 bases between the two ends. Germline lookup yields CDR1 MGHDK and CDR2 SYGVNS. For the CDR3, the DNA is TGTGCCAGCTGTATGACAGGCCCCACCGGGGAGCTGTTTTTT. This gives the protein CASCMTGPTGELFF.

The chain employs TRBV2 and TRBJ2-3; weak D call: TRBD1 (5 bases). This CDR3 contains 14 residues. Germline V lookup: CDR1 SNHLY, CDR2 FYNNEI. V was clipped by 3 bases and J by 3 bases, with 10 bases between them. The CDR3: CASSDGRATDTQYF. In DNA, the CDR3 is TGTGCCAGCAGTGATGGCAGGGCAACAGATACGCAGTATTTT.

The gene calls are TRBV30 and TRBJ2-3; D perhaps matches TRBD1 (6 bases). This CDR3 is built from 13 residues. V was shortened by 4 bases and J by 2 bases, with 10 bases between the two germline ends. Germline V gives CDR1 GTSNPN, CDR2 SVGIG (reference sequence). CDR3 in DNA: TGTGCCTGGACAAAGGGGGACACAGATACGCAGTATTTT. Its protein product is CAWTKGDTDTQYF.

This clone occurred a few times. The CDR3 bases are TGTGCCAGCAGCCCTGACCAGGGGGCACGGTCTGATGGCTACACCTTC. The encoded protein is CASSPDQGARSDGYTF. This chain links TRBV7-3 with TRBJ1-2; TRBD1 aligns across 8 bases. V gave up 5 bases and J gave up 6 bases; unmatched junction bases: 14. In germline, CDR1 is SGHTA, CDR2 FQGTGA. The CDR3 is 16 residues long.

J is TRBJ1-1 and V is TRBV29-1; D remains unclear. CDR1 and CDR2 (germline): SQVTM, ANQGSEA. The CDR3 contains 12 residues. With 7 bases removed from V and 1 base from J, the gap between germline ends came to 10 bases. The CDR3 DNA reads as TGCAGCGGACGGGAGGGGAACACTGAAGCTTTCTTT. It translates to CSGREGNTEAFF.

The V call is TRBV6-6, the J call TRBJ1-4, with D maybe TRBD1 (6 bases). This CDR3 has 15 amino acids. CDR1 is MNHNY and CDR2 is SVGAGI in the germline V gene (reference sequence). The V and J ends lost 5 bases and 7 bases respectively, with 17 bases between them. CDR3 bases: TGTGCCAGCAGTCCTCCACAGGGAGTGTTTGAAAAACTGTTTTTT. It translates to CASSPPQGVFEKLFF.

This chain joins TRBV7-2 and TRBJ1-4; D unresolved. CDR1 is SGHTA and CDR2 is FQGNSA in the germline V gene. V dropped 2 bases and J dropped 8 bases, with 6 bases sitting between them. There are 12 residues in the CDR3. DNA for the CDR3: TGTGCCAGCAGCTTACGGAACGAAAAACTGTTTTTT. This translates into CASSLRNEKLFF.

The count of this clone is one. The CDR3 region is CASSIDTDSNQPQHF. The CDR3 coding sequence is TGTGCCAGTAGTATAGACACGGATAGCAATCAGCCCCAGCATTTT. V is TRBV19 and J is TRBJ1-5; D is unresolved. The CDR3 covers 15 residues. V was cut by 0 bases and J by 0 bases, with 6 bases left in between. Germline V gene data show CDR1 as LNHDA and CDR2 as SQIVND (reference sequence).

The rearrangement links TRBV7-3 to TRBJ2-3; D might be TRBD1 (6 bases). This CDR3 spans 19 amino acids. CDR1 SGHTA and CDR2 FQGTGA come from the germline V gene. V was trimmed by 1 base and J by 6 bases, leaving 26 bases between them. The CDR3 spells CASSLKGKGQGKGGDTQYF. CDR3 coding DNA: TGTGCCAGCAGCTTAAAAGGGAAGGGGCAGGGGAAAGGTGGGGATACGCAGTATTTT.

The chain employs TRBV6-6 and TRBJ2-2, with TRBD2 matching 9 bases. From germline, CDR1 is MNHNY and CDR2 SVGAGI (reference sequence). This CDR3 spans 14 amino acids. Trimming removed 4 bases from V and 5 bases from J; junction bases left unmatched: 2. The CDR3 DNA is TGTGCCAGCAGTTCGAGCGGGGGGACCGGGGAGCTGTTTTTT. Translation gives CASSSSGGTGELFF.

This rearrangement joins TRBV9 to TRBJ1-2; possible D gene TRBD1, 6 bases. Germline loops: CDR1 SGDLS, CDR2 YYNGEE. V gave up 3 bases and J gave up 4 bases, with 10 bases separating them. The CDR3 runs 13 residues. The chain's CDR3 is CASSAQGLYGYTF. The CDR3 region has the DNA TGTGCCAGCAGCGCACAGGGTCTCTATGGCTACACCTTC.

In DNA form, the CDR3 reads TGTGCCAGCAGACAACGACAGGGGGCGTTAAATGGCTACACCTTC. Its protein is CASRQRQGALNGYTF. V usage is TRBV27 and J usage is TRBJ1-2, with 10 bases identical to TRBD1. This CDR3 is 15 amino acids long. Germline-derived CDR1 and CDR2 are MNHEY and SMNVEV (reference sequence). V shed 6 bases, J shed 6 bases, and the junction held 10 bases outside the gene matches.

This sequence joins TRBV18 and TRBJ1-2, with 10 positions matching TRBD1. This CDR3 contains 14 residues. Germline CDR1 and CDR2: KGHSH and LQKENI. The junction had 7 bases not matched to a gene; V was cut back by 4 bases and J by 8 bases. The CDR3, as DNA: TGTGCCAGCTCACTCGACAGGGGGCACGGCGGCTACACCTTC. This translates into CASSLDRGHGGYTF.

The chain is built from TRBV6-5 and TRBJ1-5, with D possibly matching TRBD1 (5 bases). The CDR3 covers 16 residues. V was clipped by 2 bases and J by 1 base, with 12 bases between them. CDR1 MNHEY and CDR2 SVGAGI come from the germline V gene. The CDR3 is CASSYPGGASNQPQHF. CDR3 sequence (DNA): TGTGCCAGCAGTTACCCCGGAGGGGCGAGCAATCAGCCCCAGCATTTT.

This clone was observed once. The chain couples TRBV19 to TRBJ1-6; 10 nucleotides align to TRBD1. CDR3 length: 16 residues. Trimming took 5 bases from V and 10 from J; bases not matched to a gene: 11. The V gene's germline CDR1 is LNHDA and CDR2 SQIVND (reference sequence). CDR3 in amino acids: CASSARTTGGFSPLHF. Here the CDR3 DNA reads TGTGCCAGTAGTGCCCGTACGACAGGGGGCTTCTCACCCCTCCACTTT. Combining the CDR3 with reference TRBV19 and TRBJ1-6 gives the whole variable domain DGGITQSPKYLFRKEGQNVTLSCEQNLNHDAMYWYRQDPGQGLRLIYYSQIVNDFQKGDIAEGYSVSREKKESFPLTVTSAQKNPTAFYLCASSARTTGGFSPLHFGNGTRLTVT.

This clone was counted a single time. The CDR3 DNA follows: TGTGCCAGTAGTACCCCTCCCAGAAACTATGGCTACACCTTC. This codes for CASSTPPRNYGYTF. V usage is TRBV19 and J usage is TRBJ1-2; D remains ambiguous. This CDR3 has 14 amino acids. In germline, CDR1 is LNHDA, CDR2 SQIVND (reference sequence). Trimming took off 4 bases at V and 2 bases at J, with 11 bases between the two ends. Looking up the rest from reference TRBV19 and TRBJ1-2 gives the full variable domain: DGGITQSPKYLFRKEGQNVTLSCEQNLNHDAMYWYRQDPGQGLRLIYYSQIVNDFQKGDIAEGYSVSREKKESFPLTVTSAQKNPTAFYLCASSTPPRNYGYTFGSGTRLTVV.

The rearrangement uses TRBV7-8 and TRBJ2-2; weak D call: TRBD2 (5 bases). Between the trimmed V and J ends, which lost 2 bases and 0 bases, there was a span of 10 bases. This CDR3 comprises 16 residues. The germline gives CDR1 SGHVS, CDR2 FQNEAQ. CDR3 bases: TGTGCCAGCAGCTTACCCAGCGGAGCGAACACCGGGGAGCTGTTTTTT. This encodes CASSLPSGANTGELFF.

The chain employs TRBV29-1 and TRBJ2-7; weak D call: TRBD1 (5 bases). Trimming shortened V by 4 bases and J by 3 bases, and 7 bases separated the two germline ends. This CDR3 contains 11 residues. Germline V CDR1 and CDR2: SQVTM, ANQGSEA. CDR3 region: CSVVTGYEQYF. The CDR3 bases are TGCAGCGTTGTCACAGGCTACGAGCAGTACTTC.

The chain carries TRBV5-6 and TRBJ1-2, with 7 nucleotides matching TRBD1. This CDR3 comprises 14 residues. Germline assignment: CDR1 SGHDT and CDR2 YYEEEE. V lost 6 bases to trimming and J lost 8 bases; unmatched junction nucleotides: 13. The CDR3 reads CASNQGGSLGGYTF. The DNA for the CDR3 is TGTGCCAGCAACCAGGGGGGGTCATTGGGAGGCTACACCTTC. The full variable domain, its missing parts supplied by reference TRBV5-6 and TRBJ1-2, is DAGVTQSPTHLIKTRGQQVTLRCSPKSGHDTVSWYQQALGQGPQFIFQYYEEEERQRGNFPDRFSGHQFPNYSSELNVNALLLGDSALYLCASNQGGSLGGYTFGSGTRLTVV.

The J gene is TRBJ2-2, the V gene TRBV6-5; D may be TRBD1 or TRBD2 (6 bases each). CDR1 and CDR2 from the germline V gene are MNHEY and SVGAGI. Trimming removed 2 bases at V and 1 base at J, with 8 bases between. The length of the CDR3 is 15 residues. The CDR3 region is CASSYRGLNTGELFF. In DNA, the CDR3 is TGTGCCAGCAGTTACCGGGGGCTGAACACCGGGGAGCTGTTTTTT.